This T cell receptor beta chain was found in a study of blood T cell repertoires in COVID-19. TCRdb's table, derived via immunoSEQ multiplex PCR, lists solely in-frame clones and lacks some. Of roughly 270,000 clones in the sample, around 84% are singletons; the top ten hold more than 4%. Individuals drawn from 20 to 25 US areas were about 18 to 95 years old. Allocation to cohorts depended on clinical history reported by the participants. V lost 0 bases and J lost 7; bases outside the gene matches: 9. This CDR3 has 16 residues. CDR1 and CDR2 from the germline V gene are SGDLS and YYNGEE. This clone turned up a few times.

This clonotype was obtained from a man in his forties who had been exposed to COVID-19. The rearrangement uses TRBV9 and TRBJ2-5; 10 bases are a match to TRBD2. The sequenced sample consisted of PBMCs or T cells enriched from blood (not recorded which). Here the CDR3 reads CASSVDPLAGVGTQYF. In nucleotides, the CDR3 is TGTGCCAGCAGCGTAGATCCCCTAGCGGGAGTGGGGACCCAGTACTTC.